This T cell receptor beta chain comes out of a study of Tregs in tolerant kidney transplant recipients (dated by TCRdb to about 2019). In terms of the full investigation: The study applied TCRbeta sequencing to find donor-specific regulatory T cells before combined kidney and bone marrow transplantation and then followed those same cells after transplant. Overall results and qualifications from the work: Although technical replication error seemed to be minimal, the question of biological reproducibility was not addressed directly. Because only a small number of patients were included, the study had limitations, and the results will need to be validated in larger populations as well as under other immunosuppression protocols. Expanding Tregs with activated donor B cells appeared to identify the most biologically relevant and donor-specific TCRbeta repertoire. In tolerant patients, donor-specific Tregs expanded more than Tregs overall, which suggests antigen-driven rather than nonspecific expansion. For some patients the PCR primers changed over time, which made it impossible to compare the samples from those patients at the nucleotide level.

On this clone itself: Its antigen has not been determined. The sample holds no much larger clone one base away, and base qualities are not on file.

Read against the paper, the sample's time point label means: 6 months after combined kidney and bone marrow transplant. The transplants used related donors along with nonmyeloablative bone marrow transplantation, and in the human trials mixed chimerism was transient. Unstimulated Tregs (CD4+CD25+CD127-), CD4+ non-Tregs (CD4+CD25-), CD4 and CD8 cells were FACS-sorted from thawed PBMCs. Patients were a few combined kidney and bone marrow transplant recipients from the ITN036ST trial, and only these trial subjects had samples available. Healthy control blood was separated into PBMCs by Ficoll density gradient and cryopreserved, and patient PBMCs were collected both before and after transplant. CDR1 SGHRS and CDR2 YFSETQ are derived from the germline V gene. The CDR3 contains 19 residues, cysteine and phenylalanine counted. Just CDR3 DNA is preserved here, 57 bases in frame from base 1. V loses 0 bases of germline sequence and J loses 1 base, and the interval between the two ends is 23 bases.

Genomic DNA was extracted from sorted cells with the QIAGEN DNeasy Blood and Tissue Kit for TCRbeta CDR3 sequencing. High-throughput TCRbeta CDR3 sequencing was carried out commercially through immunoSEQ, with PCR amplification with bias correction and internal controls included. The published analysis was carried out like this. Unique productive TCRbeta sequences were defined by CDR3 nucleotide sequence where primers matched, otherwise by CDR3 amino acid sequence with Vbeta and Jbeta genes. Sorting error was corrected by removing sequences shared between sorted populations at a frequency ratio of 2:1 or less, and the remaining shared sequences were assigned to the higher population. Sequences were defined as donor-reactive when expanded at least 5-fold in CFSE-low cells versus unstimulated cells and present at a frequency of at least 0.01% in CFSE-low cells. Jensen-Shannon divergence, calculated on the top 100 TCRbeta sequences ranked by frequency, was used to quantify repertoire divergence. For samples with multiple sequencing runs, sorting error was corrected in each run separately before the runs were combined. Imported from immuneACCESS, the table was reduced by TCRdb to in-frame sequences with V and J called. These copies leave out some clones; in studies compared against another copy, an unresolved V gene accounts for under half, and the cause of the remainder is not known. Clone size and V and J calls were adopted from that table, with D and trimming inferred from the DNA. A total of tens of thousands of clones appear in this sample, over 75% of them only once. 3.5% to 4% of the sample goes to the ten largest clones.

Sequences were derived from CD4+ T cells from blood (PBMCs), sampled 6 months after the transplant. The receptor's source is a human patient who received a combined kidney and bone marrow transplant. After a transplant, some T cells may have been passed on by the graft donor. The V gene is TRBV5-1 and the J gene is TRBJ2-7, and TRBD2 may be the D gene, going by 6 matching bases. Here the CDR3 is given as CASSLAIVLDGSGSYEQYF. The nucleotide sequence is TGCGCCAGCAGCTTGGCCATTGTCCTCGATGGTAGCGGATCCTACGAGCAGTACTTC.